This is a list of T cell receptor beta chains from one sample in a study of T cell responses to AZD1222 COVID-19 vaccine. This table comes from immunoSEQ multiplex PCR, and its TCRdb copy is limited to in-frame clones, with some not included. Of about 270,000 clones listed, 90% to 95% were seen once; the top ten hold roughly 0.6%. This specimen was peripheral blood, taken 28 days after the second AZD1222 dose. The receptors derive from an adult who received the AZD1222 COVID-19 vaccine. CDR3s include the opening cysteine and the closing phenylalanine or tryptophan. The order of the fields is D gene, V gene, J gene, clone size, CDR3 protein, CDR3 DNA. The D gene is left open where the match is weak. Size is omitted from some rows. Given values are once, few, many or a class for expanded clones.

>TRBD1|TRBV28|TRBJ1-2|-
CASSLDRNYGYTF
TGTGCCAGCAGTTTGGACAGGAACTATGGCTACACCTTC
>-|TRBV11-3|TRBJ2-1|-
CASSGGASGKEQFF
TGTGCCAGCAGCGGGGGGGCTAGCGGAAAAGAGCAGTTCTTC
>TRBD2|TRBV19|TRBJ2-3|-
CASTPSGGRTDTQYF
TGTGCCAGTACCCCTAGCGGGGGGCGCACAGATACGCAGTATTTT
>TRBD2|TRBV13|TRBJ2-1|-
CASSPKGREGPNEQFF
TGTGCCAGCAGCCCTAAGGGGCGGGAGGGACCTAATGAGCAGTTCTTC
>-|TRBV25-1|TRBJ2-1|-
CASSEQGGTVFNEQFF
TGTGCCAGCAGTGAACAAGGTGGGACGGTCTTCAATGAGCAGTTCTTC
>TRBD1|TRBV5-5|TRBJ1-2|-
CASSPDRSNYGYTF
TGTGCCAGCAGCCCGGACAGGTCTAACTATGGCTACACCTTC
>-|TRBV12-3/TRBV12-4|TRBJ2-7|-
CASSLAVYEQYF
TGTGCCAGCAGTTTAGCAGTTTACGAGCAGTACTTC
>-|TRBV6-5|TRBJ2-3|-
CASSRRGADTDTQYF
TGTGCCAGCAGTAGAAGGGGGGCGGACACAGATACGCAGTATTTT
>-|TRBV9|TRBJ2-7|-
CASSVGANSYEQYF
TGTGCCAGCAGCGTAGGGGCTAACTCCTACGAGCAGTACTTC
>-|TRBV6-2/TRBV6-3|TRBJ1-5|-
CASSSPSPRQRWNQPQHF
TGTGCCAGCAGTTCCCCCTCCCCGCGGCAAAGATGGAATCAGCCCCAGCATTTT
>-|TRBV30|TRBJ2-2|-
CACYRRTNTGELFF
TGTGCCTGTTACAGAAGGACGAACACCGGGGAGCTGTTTTTT
>-|TRBV11-2|TRBJ1-3|-
CASRPPARGNTIYF
TGTGCCAGCAGGCCACCGGCCCGTGGAAACACCATATATTTT
>TRBD1|TRBV7-9|TRBJ2-2|-
CASSLGTGTGELFF
TGTGCCAGCAGCTTAGGGACAGGGACCGGGGAGCTGTTTTTT
>-|TRBV6-2/TRBV6-3|TRBJ1-2|-
CASSQGDGYTF
TGTGCCAGCAGTCAAGGGGATGGCTACACCTTC
>-|TRBV2|TRBJ2-7|once
CATSPLSQYEQYF
TGTGCCACTTCCCCGTTATCCCAATACGAGCAGTACTTC
>-|TRBV6-5|TRBJ2-7|-
CASTGTRTRFYEQYF
TGTGCCAGCACCGGGACACGGACCCGCTTCTACGAGCAGTACTTC
>-|TRBV25-1|TRBJ1-1|-
CASSEGGITEAFF
TGTGCCAGCAGTGAAGGAGGGATCACTGAAGCTTTCTTT
>-|TRBV28|TRBJ1-1|-
CASSISSGTEAFF
TGTGCCAGCAGCATCTCATCCGGCACTGAAGCTTTCTTT
>-|TRBV5-1|TRBJ2-5|-
CASSLSLGGKRTQYF
TGCGCCAGCAGCTTGTCCCTAGGAGGAAAGAGAACCCAGTACTTC
>TRBD1|TRBV7-6|TRBJ1-6|-
CASSSRGQGNSPLHF
TGTGCCAGCAGCTCCAGAGGACAGGGGAATTCACCCCTCCACTTT
>-|TRBV18|TRBJ2-7|-
CASSPRAGLSSYEQYF
TGTGCCAGCTCACCAAGGGCAGGCTTAAGCTCCTACGAGCAGTACTTC
>TRBD2|TRBV6-2/TRBV6-3|TRBJ2-1|-
CASSFSGRMQFF
TGTGCCAGCAGTTTTAGCGGGAGGATGCAGTTCTTC
>-|TRBV7-9|TRBJ2-3|-
CASSLAGADTQYF
TGTGCCAGCAGCTTAGCGGGAGCAGATACGCAGTATTTT
>TRBD1|TRBV4-1|TRBJ2-7|-
CASSQDRVSTGPYEQYF
TGCGCCAGCAGCCAAGATAGAGTGTCGACAGGGCCCTACGAGCAGTACTTC
>-|TRBV19|TRBJ1-6|-
CASRTQGGDYNSPLHF
TGTGCCAGTAGGACCCAGGGAGGGGACTATAATTCACCCCTCCACTTT
>-|TRBV4-1|TRBJ1-5|-
CASRQVRGNNQPQHF
TGCGCCAGCAGGCAAGTCCGGGGCAACAATCAGCCCCAGCATTTT
>-|TRBV5-1|TRBJ2-2|-
CASSPSSGTNANTGELFF
TGCGCCAGCAGCCCATCATCCGGGACAAACGCGAACACCGGGGAGCTGTTTTTT
>-|TRBV27|TRBJ2-7|-
CASSPRSRPEQYF
TGTGCCAGCAGTCCCCGTAGCAGACCCGAGCAGTACTTC
>-|TRBV28|TRBJ2-5|-
CASSSRKETQYF
TGTGCCAGCAGTTCCCGAAAAGAGACCCAGTACTTC
>-|TRBV5-1|TRBJ2-7|-
CASSLDRVEQYF
TGCGCCAGCAGCTTGGACAGGGTTGAGCAGTACTTC
>-|TRBV5-6|TRBJ2-7|once
CASSPLRGRLRGEQYF
TGTGCCAGCAGCCCGCTTAGGGGGAGGCTCCGGGGCGAGCAGTACTTC
>-|TRBV11-2|TRBJ1-3|-
CASRVASGNTIYF
TGTGCCAGCAGGGTGGCGTCTGGAAACACCATATATTTT
>-|TRBV11-2|TRBJ1-3|-
CASSRDPGARGNTIYF
TGTGCCAGCAGCCGCGACCCAGGGGCGCGGGGAAACACCATATATTTT
>TRBD2|TRBV11-2|TRBJ2-3|few
CASRDLAGGPGDTQYF
TGTGCCAGCAGGGACCTAGCGGGAGGGCCGGGAGATACGCAGTATTTT
>-|TRBV9|TRBJ2-2|-
CASSVQAGHTGELFF
TGTGCCAGCAGCGTGCAGGCGGGTCACACCGGGGAGCTGTTTTTT
>-|TRBV27|TRBJ1-2|-
CASSSQRGLSNYGYTF
TGTGCCAGCAGTTCCCAACGGGGACTCTCTAACTATGGCTACACCTTC
>-|TRBV20-1|TRBJ2-7|-
CSASNRGTPRYEQYF
TGCAGTGCTAGTAATCGAGGGACACCCCGCTACGAGCAGTACTTC
>TRBD1|TRBV27|TRBJ1-2|-
CASSFRRGLLTF
TGTGCCAGCAGTTTCCGCAGGGGGCTGCTCACCTTC
>-|TRBV5-4|TRBJ1-6|-
CASSSRTNSPLHF
TGTGCCAGCAGTTCGCGTACGAATTCACCCCTCCACTTT
>-|TRBV6-2/TRBV6-3|TRBJ2-3|-
CASSPLALITGTDTQYF
TGTGCCAGCAGCCCTCTGGCGCTGATAACCGGGACAGATACGCAGTATTTT
>-|TRBV28|TRBJ1-5|once
CASSLAGGNQPQHF
TGTGCCAGCAGTTTAGCGGGAGGCAATCAGCCCCAGCATTTT
>TRBD1|TRBV30|TRBJ2-7|-
CAWSVRGLSSYEQYF
TGTGCCTGGAGTGTTAGGGGGCTCAGCTCCTACGAGCAGTACTTC
>TRBD1|TRBV5-1|TRBJ2-7|-
CASSLGQGAWEQYF
TGCGCCAGCAGCCTAGGACAGGGGGCTTGGGAGCAGTACTTC
>-|TRBV7-8|TRBJ1-6|-
CASSGTAPRAINSPLHF
TGTGCCAGCAGCGGGACGGCCCCTCGGGCTATTAATTCACCCCTCCACTTT
>-|TRBV12-3/TRBV12-4|TRBJ2-7|-
CASSVWRDEQYF
TGTGCCAGCTCAGTTTGGCGGGACGAGCAGTACTTC
>TRBD1|TRBV7-2|TRBJ2-7|-
CASSPRQGLGYEQYF
TGTGCCAGCAGCCCGCGACAGGGATTAGGATACGAGCAGTACTTC
>-|TRBV7-9|TRBJ2-2|-
CASSGDFQNTGELFF
TGTGCCAGCAGCGGGGACTTCCAGAACACCGGGGAGCTGTTTTTT
>-|TRBV27|TRBJ1-1|-
CASSLSRQVNTEAFF
TGTGCCAGCAGTTTATCTAGACAGGTGAACACTGAAGCTTTCTTT
>TRBD1|TRBV5-4|TRBJ2-7|-
CASSSPGQGVYEQYF
TGTGCCAGCAGCTCGCCGGGACAGGGGGTGTACGAGCAGTACTTC
>-|TRBV15|TRBJ2-1|-
CATSRGTVYNEQFF
TGTGCCACCAGCAGAGGAACAGTCTACAATGAGCAGTTCTTC
>-|TRBV7-9|TRBJ1-1|-
CASSLITGRPNTEAFF
TGTGCCAGCAGCTTAATAACAGGACGACCCAACACTGAAGCTTTCTTT
>TRBD1|TRBV13|TRBJ1-2|-
CASSVLGQGVNYGYTF
TGTGCCAGCAGCGTCCTAGGACAGGGGGTTAACTATGGCTACACCTTC
>TRBD1|TRBV5-6|TRBJ1-2|-
CASTAGQGAGGYTF
TGTGCCAGCACCGCGGGACAGGGGGCGGGAGGCTACACCTTC
>TRBD2|TRBV7-6|TRBJ2-7|-
CASSPGLADLSYEQYF
TGTGCCAGCAGCCCGGGACTAGCGGATCTCTCCTACGAGCAGTACTTC
>TRBD2|TRBV4-1|TRBJ2-3|-
CASSQGLTSGRTDTQYF
TGCGCCAGCAGCCAAGGTTTGACTAGCGGGAGGACGGATACGCAGTATTTT
>-|TRBV7-9|TRBJ1-5|-
CASSLESNQPQHF
TGTGCCAGCAGCTTAGAGTCCAATCAGCCCCAGCATTTT
>-|TRBV7-9|TRBJ1-4|-
CASSSPGRREKLFF
TGTGCCAGCAGCTCCCCGGGACGCCGTGAAAAACTGTTTTTT
>-|TRBV9|TRBJ1-1|-
CASSVDGGNTEAFF
TGTGCCAGCAGCGTAGATGGTGGGAACACTGAAGCTTTCTTT
>TRBD1|TRBV4-3|TRBJ2-1|once
CASSQDGTGFNEQFF
TGCGCCAGCAGCCAAGACGGGACAGGGTTCAATGAGCAGTTCTTC
>TRBD1|TRBV5-1|TRBJ1-6|-
CASSLVGTGVSSPLHF
TGCGCCAGCAGCTTGGTGGGGACAGGGGTTAGTTCACCCCTCCACTTT